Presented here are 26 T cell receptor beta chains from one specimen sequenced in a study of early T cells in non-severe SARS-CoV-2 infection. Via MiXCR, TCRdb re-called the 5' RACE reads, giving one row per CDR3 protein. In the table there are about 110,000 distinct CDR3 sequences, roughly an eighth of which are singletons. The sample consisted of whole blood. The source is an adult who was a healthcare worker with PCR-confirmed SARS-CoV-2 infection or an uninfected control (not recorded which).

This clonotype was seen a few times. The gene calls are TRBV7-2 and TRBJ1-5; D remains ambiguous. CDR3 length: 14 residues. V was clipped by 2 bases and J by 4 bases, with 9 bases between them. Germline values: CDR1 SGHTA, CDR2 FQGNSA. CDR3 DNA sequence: TGTGCCAGCAGCTTAAAGGGTCAGAATCAGCCCCAGCATTTT. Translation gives CASSLKGQNQPQHF. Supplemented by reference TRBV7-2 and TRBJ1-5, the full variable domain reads GAGVSQSPSNKVTEKGKDVELRCDPISGHTALYWYRQSLGQGLEFLIYFQGNSAPDKSGLPSDRFSAERTGGSVSTLTIQRTQQEDSAVYLCASSLKGQNQPQHFGDGTRLSIL.

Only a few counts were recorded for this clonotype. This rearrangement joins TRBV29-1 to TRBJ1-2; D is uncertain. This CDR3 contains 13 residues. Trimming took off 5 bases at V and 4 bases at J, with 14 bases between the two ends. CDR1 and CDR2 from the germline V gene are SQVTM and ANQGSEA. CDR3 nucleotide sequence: TGCAGCGTTCCAGACTGGATCGTCTATGGCTACACCTTC. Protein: CSVPDWIVYGYTF.

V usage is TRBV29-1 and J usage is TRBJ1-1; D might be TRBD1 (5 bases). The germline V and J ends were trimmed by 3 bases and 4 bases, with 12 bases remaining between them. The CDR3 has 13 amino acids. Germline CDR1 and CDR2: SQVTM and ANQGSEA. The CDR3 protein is CSVEDFQGTEAFF. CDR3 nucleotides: TGCAGCGTTGAGGACTTCCAGGGCACTGAAGCTTTCTTT. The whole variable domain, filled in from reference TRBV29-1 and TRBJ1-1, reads SAVISQKPSRDICQRGTSLTIQCQVDSQVTMMFWYRQQPGQSLTLIATANQGSEATYESGFVIDKFPISRPNLTFSTLTVSNMSPEDSSIYLCSVEDFQGTEAFFGQGTRLTVV.

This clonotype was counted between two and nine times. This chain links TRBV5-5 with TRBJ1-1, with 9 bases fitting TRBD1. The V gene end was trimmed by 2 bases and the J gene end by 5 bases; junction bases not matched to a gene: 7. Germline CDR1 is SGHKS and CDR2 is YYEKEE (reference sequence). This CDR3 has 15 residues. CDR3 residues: CASSLIVTGGTEAFF. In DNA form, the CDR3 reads TGTGCCAGCAGCTTAATCGTGACAGGGGGGACTGAAGCTTTCTTT.

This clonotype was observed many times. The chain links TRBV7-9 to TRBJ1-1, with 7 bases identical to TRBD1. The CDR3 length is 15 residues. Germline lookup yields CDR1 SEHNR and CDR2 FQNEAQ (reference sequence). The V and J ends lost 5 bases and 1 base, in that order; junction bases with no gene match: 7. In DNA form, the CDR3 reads TGTGCCAGCAGCATTCCAGGGGGGGCGAACACTGAAGCTTTCTTT. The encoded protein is CASSIPGGANTEAFF.

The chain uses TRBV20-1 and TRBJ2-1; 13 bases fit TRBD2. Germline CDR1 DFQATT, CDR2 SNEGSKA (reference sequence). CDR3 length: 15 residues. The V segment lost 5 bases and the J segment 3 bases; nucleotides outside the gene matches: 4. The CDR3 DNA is TGCAGTGCTTGGACTAGCGGGGGCCACTACAATGAGCAGTTCTTC. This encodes CSAWTSGGHYNEQFF.

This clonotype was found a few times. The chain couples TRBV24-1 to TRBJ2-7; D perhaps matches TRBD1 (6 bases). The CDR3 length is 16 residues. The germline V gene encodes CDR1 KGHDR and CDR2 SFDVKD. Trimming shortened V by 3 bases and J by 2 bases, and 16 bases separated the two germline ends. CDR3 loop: CATSDTPGHGPYEQYF. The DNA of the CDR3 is TGTGCCACCAGTGATACCCCGGGACACGGACCCTACGAGCAGTACTTC.

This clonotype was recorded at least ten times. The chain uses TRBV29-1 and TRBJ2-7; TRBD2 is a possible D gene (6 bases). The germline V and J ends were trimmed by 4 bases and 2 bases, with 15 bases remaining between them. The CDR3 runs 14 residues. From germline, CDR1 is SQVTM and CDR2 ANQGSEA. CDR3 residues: CSVVALASTYEQYF. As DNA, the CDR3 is TGCAGCGTTGTCGCCCTAGCGAGTACCTACGAGCAGTACTTC.

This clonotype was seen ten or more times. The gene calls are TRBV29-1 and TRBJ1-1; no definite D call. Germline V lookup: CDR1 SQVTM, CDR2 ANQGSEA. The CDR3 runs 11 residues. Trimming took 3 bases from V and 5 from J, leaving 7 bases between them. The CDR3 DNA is TGCAGCGTTGACGGAGAGACTGAAGCTTTCTTT. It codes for CSVDGETEAFF.

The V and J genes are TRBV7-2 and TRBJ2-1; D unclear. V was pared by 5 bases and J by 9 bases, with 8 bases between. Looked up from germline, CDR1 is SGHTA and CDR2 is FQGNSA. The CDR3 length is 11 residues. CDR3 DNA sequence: TGTGCCAGCAGCAAGGACGCTGAGCAGTTCTTC. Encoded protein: CASSKDAEQFF. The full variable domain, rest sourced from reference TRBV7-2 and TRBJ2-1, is GAGVSQSPSNKVTEKGKDVELRCDPISGHTALYWYRQSLGQGLEFLIYFQGNSAPDKSGLPSDRFSAERTGGSVSTLTIQRTQQEDSAVYLCASSKDAEQFFGPGTRLTVL.

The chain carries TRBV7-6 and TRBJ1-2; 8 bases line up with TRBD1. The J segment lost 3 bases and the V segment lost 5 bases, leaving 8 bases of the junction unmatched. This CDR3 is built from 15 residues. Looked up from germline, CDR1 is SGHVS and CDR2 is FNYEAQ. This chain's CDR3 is CASSADIQGDYGYTF. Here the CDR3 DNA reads TGTGCCAGCAGCGCTGATATACAGGGGGACTATGGCTACACCTTC. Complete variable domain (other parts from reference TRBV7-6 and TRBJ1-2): GAGVSQSPRYKVTKRGQDVALRCDPISGHVSLYWYRQALGQGPEFLTYFNYEAQQDKSGLPNDRFSAERPEGSISTLTIQRTEQRDSAMYRCASSADIQGDYGYTFGSGTRLTVV.

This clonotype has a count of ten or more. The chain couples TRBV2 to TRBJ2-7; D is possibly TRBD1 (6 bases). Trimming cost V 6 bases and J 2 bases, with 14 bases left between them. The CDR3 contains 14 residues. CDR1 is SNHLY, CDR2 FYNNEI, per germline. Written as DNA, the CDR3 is TGTGCCAGCAGAAGGTCAGGGGCTACCTACGAGCAGTACTTC. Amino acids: CASRRSGATYEQYF. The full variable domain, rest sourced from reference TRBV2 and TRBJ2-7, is EPEVTQTPSHQVTQMGQEVILRCVPISNHLYFYWYRQILGQKVEFLVSFYNNEISEKSEIFDDQFSVERPDGSNFTLKIRSTKLEDSAMYFCASRRSGATYEQYFGPGTRLTVT.

CDR3 DNA sequence: TGTGCCATCAGTGATGTAGGGCTGAACATTCAGTACTTC. Protein sequence: CAISDVGLNIQYF. The chain combines TRBV10-3 with TRBJ2-4; D is unresolved. The CDR3 totals 13 residues. Germline assignment: CDR1 ENHRY and CDR2 SYGVKD. Trimming stripped 3 bases from V and 7 bases from J, with 10 bases between.

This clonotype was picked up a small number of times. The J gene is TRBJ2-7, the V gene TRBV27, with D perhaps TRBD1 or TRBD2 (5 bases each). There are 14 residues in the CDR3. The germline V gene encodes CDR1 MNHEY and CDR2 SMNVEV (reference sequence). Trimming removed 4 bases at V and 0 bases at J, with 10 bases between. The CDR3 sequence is CASSSGGTSYEQYF. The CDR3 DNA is TGTGCCAGCAGTTCTGGGGGTACCTCCTACGAGCAGTACTTC.

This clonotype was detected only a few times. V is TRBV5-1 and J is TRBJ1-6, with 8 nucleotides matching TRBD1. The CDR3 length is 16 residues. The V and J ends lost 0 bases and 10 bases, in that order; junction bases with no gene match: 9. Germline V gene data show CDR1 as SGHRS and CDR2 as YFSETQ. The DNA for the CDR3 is TGCGCCAGCAGCTTGGAAAGAGGACAGGGAGGGTCACCCCTCCACTTT. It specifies CASSLERGQGGSPLHF.

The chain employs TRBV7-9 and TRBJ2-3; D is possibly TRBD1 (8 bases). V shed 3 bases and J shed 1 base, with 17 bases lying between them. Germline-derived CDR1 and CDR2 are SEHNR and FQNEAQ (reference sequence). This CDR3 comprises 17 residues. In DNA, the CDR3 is TGTGCCAGCAGCTTCCCACGGACAGGGAGGGGCACAGATACGCAGTATTTT. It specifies CASSFPRTGRGTDTQYF.

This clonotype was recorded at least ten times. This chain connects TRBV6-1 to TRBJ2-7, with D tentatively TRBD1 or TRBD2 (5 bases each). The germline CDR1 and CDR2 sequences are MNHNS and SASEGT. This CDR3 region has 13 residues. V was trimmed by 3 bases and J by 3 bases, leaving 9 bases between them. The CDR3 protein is CASSDTGLYEQYF. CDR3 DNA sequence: TGTGCCAGCAGTGATACGGGGCTCTACGAGCAGTACTTC.

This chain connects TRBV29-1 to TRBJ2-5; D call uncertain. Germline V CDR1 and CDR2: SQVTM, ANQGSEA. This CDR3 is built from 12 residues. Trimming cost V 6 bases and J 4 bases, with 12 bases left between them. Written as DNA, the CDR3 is TGCAGCGTCAATTGGGCCTTAGAGACCCAGTACTTC. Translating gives CSVNWALETQYF.

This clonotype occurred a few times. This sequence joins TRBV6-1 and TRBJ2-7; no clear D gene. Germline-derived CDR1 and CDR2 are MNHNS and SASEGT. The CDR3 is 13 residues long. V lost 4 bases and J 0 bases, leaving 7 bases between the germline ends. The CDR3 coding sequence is TGTGCCAGCAGTGCCGCTGCCTCCTACGAGCAGTACTTC. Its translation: CASSAAASYEQYF.

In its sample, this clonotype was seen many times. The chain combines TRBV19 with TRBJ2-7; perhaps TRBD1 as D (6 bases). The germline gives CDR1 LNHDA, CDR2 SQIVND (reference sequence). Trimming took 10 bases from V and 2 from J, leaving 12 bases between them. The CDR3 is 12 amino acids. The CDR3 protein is CATTGQTYEQYF. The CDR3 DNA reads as TGTGCCACTACAGGACAGACCTACGAGCAGTACTTC.

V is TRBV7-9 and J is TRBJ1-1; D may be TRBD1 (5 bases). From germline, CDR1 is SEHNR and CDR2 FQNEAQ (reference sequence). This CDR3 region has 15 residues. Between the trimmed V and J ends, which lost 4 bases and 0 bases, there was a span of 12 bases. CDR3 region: CASSSIGAVNTEAFF. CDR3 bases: TGTGCCAGCAGCTCTATAGGGGCTGTGAACACTGAAGCTTTCTTT.

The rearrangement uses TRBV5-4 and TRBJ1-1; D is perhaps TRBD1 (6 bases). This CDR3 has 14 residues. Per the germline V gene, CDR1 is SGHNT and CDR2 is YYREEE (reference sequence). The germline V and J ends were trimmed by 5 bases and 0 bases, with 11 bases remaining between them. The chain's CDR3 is CASRPRTVNTEAFF. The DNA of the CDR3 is TGTGCCAGCAGACCGAGGACAGTGAACACTGAAGCTTTCTTT.

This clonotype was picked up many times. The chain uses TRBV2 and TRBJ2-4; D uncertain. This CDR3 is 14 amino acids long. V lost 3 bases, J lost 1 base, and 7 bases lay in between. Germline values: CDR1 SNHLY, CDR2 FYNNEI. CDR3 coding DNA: TGTGCCAGCAGTGACTTTGGGGCCAAAAACATTCAGTACTTC. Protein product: CASSDFGAKNIQYF.

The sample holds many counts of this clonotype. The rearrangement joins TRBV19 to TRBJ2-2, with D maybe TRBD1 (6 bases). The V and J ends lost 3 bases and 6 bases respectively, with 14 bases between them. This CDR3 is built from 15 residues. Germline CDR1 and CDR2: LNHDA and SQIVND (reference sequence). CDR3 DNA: TGTGCCAGTAGTATCGCCGGGACATCCGCCGGGGAGCTGTTTTTT. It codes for CASSIAGTSAGELFF. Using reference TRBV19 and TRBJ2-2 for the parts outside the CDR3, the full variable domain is DGGITQSPKYLFRKEGQNVTLSCEQNLNHDAMYWYRQDPGQGLRLIYYSQIVNDFQKGDIAEGYSVSREKKESFPLTVTSAQKNPTAFYLCASSIAGTSAGELFFGEGSRLTVL.

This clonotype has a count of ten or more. The CDR3 nucleotides read TGTGCCAGCAGCTTTACTAGCGGGAGCGAGCAGTACTTC. This sequence encodes CASSFTSGSEQYF. The chain recombines TRBV7-2 with TRBJ2-7, with 11 bases identical to TRBD2. Trimming removed 3 bases from V and 6 bases from J; junction bases left unmatched: 1. CDR3 length: 13 residues. From germline, CDR1 is SGHTA and CDR2 FQGNSA.

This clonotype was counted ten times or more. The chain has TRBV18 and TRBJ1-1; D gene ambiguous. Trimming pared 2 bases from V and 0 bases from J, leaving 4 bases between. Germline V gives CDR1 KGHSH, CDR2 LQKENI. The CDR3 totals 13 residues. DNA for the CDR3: TGTGCCAGCTCACCAGGAATGAACACTGAAGCTTTCTTT. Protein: CASSPGMNTEAFF.